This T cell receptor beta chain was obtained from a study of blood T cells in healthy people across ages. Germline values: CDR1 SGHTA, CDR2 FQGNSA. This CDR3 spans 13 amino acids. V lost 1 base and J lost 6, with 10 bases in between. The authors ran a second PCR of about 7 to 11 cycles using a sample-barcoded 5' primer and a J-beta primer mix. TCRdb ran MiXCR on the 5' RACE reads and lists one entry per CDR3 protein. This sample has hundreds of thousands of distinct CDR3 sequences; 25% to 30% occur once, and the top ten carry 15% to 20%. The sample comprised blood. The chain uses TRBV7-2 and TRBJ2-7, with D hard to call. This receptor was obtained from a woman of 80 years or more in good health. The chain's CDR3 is CASSLVSAAEQYF. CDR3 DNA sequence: TGTGCCAGCAGCTTAGTGTCGGCGGCCGAGCAGTACTTC.